This T cell receptor beta chain emerged from a study of blood T cell repertoires in COVID-19 (dated by TCRdb to between 2020 and 2021). Study-wide context: The collaborator samples originated in the United States, Italy and Spain and spanned the acute and convalescent phases of COVID-19. The material from the prospective study consisted of cDNA or gDNA derived from T cells, B-cell-depleted T cells, or PBMCs. Deeply sampled blood TCRbeta repertoires from subjects exposed to, actively infected with, or recovered from COVID-19 were included in the dataset. The repertoires were released in a freely available public database meant as a resource for research on the immune response to SARS-CoV-2. Samples came from the ongoing ImmuneRACE study (first 160 participants) plus 1,254 subjects from 6 global collaborators. The sample metadata nearly always contained a de-identified subject ID, COVID-19 status, age in years and sex. Where available, HLA class I and class II types were obtained from metadata supplied by the sample provider rather than from assay-based typing. Study-level results and caveats: Clinical and demographic metadata were provided uncurated, with the amount varying by source and participant.

As concerns this clone: Its antigen specificity is not known. No per-base quality is available; no much larger clone lies one base away.

The CDR3 contains 15 residues, cysteine and phenylalanine counted. Only CDR3 DNA is held: 45 bases, read in frame from base 1. The junction shows trimming of 1 base on V and 7 bases on J, and the gene matches do not reach 5 bases of it. CDR1 and CDR2 are drawn from the germline V gene: SGHRS, YFSETQ. The immunoSEQ Assay, a bias-controlled multiplex PCR, was used to amplify TCRbeta CDR3 regions from genomic DNA. On the study's bioinformatics: Nucleated cell counts per sample were estimated from amplification of reference gene primers within the assay. To quantify the absolute abundance of each unique TCRbeta CDR3 rearrangement, sequence reads were collapsed and filtered. For each sample, productive Simpson clonality was calculated as the square root of Simpson's diversity index over productive rearrangements. Not all clones reach the TCRdb copy of this immuneACCESS table, which keeps in-frame sequences only. Checked studies attribute under half of the gap to unresolved V genes and leave the rest unexplained. D and trimming come from the DNA, and the V and J calls and clone size come from that table. Here the sample has about 60,000 clones; over 60% occur a single time. About 20% of the sample lies in the top ten.

One collaborating source in Seattle enrolled patients during active infection and followed them longitudinally through the course of disease. Each collaborating institution followed its own protocols to collect whole blood in K2EDTA tubes. For TCRbeta analysis, collaborators shipped samples as frozen whole blood, isolated PBMCs, or DNA extracted from either of those sample types. Specimen: peripheral blood. The rearranged segments are TRBV5-1 and TRBJ2-2; TRBD1 matches 9 bases in the middle. The receptor's source is a man under 40 with COVID-19, enrolled during active disease. The DNA sequence is TGCGCCAGCAGCTTGAGGACAGGGGATGTCGGGGAGCTGTTTTTT. It encodes CASSLRTGDVGELFF.